A single sample gave rise to the 21 T cell receptor beta chains below, sequenced in a study of T cells in localized non-small cell lung cancer. Generated by immunoSEQ multiplex PCR, the TCRdb table keeps only in-frame clones and is missing some. The sample has around 100,000 clones, about 87% seen once; the top ten hold 15%. The sample consisted of peripheral blood, taken before any cancer treatment. These TCRs come from a man aged 35 to 69 with stage I squamous cell lung carcinoma.

CDR3 bases: TGCGCCAGCAGCCAAGTAGGAGGCTACACCTTC. Protein product: CASSQVGGYTF. J is TRBJ1-2 and V is TRBV4-1; D is undetermined. The germline V gene encodes CDR1 MGHRA and CDR2 YSYEKL. This CDR3 comprises 11 residues. Trimming removed 1 base at V and 8 bases at J, with 5 bases between.

The chain uses TRBV6-1 and TRBJ2-7, with unresolved D. V was clipped by 5 bases and J by 3 bases, with 14 bases between them. The germline gives CDR1 MNHNS, CDR2 SASEGT. The CDR3 contains 14 residues. The CDR3, as DNA: TGTGCCAGCAGTTCGATTCGGGCCCGCTACGAGCAGTACTTC. Translation: CASSSIRARYEQYF.

The rearrangement links TRBV11-2 to TRBJ2-7; 9 bases are shared with TRBD1. V shed 6 bases, J shed 3 bases, and the junction held 9 bases outside the gene matches. This CDR3 region has 15 residues. Germline V gene lookup returns CDR1 SGHAT and CDR2 FQNNGV. The CDR3 bases are TGTGCCAGCAGGCCAGGGACAGGGTCGGACTACGAGCAGTACTTC. Protein sequence: CASRPGTGSDYEQYF.

The rearrangement joins TRBV6-1 to TRBJ2-4; possibly TRBD2 for D (5 bases). Trimming left V 8 bases short and J 8 bases short, with 16 bases between. Germline loops: CDR1 MNHNS, CDR2 SASEGT. This CDR3 has 13 amino acids. CDR3 coding DNA: TGTGCCAGCCTAGCCCTGTATAGGGACATTCAGTACTTC. Its protein is CASLALYRDIQYF.

V and J are TRBV12-5 and TRBJ1-2, with D possibly matching TRBD1 (6 bases). V lost 10 bases, J lost 4 bases, and 13 bases lay in between. There are 12 residues in the CDR3. CDR1 is LGHNT, CDR2 FRNRAP, per germline. The CDR3 loop reads CATGQNGYGYTF. Here the CDR3 DNA reads TGTGCTACCGGACAGAATGGCTATGGCTACACCTTC.

This rearrangement joins TRBV2 to TRBJ1-1; D is possibly TRBD1 (6 bases). CDR1 and CDR2 from the germline V gene are SNHLY and FYNNEI. CDR3 size: 13 residues. The V end lost 6 bases, the J end lost 0 bases, and 8 bases lay between the germline ends. The CDR3 DNA reads TGTGCCAGCAGGGACAGCATGAACACTGAAGCTTTCTTT. This codes for CASRDSMNTEAFF.

The rearrangement links TRBV6-5 to TRBJ2-6, with D maybe TRBD2 (5 bases). The CDR3 is 16 residues long. V was clipped by 3 bases and J by 0 bases, with 9 bases between them. CDR1 and CDR2 from the germline V gene are MNHEY and SVGAGI. Here the CDR3 DNA reads TGTGCCAGCAGTTATAGGAGCGGCTCTGGGGCCAACGTCCTGACTTTC. This sequence encodes CASSYRSGSGANVLTF.

This sequence joins TRBV10-3 and TRBJ2-5; tentative D call: TRBD1 (6 bases). The CDR3 length is 17 residues. Germline V gene lookup returns CDR1 ENHRY and CDR2 SYGVKD. V was shortened by 1 base and J by 2 bases, with 17 bases between the two germline ends. CDR3 DNA: TGTGCCATCAGTGAGTTAGGGTACAGGGTGCTTCAAGAGACCCAGTACTTC. Its translation is CAISELGYRVLQETQYF.

CDR3 coding DNA: TGCGCCAGCAGCCCCCGGGACACGGATAAGTATGGCTACACCTTC. It codes for CASSPRDTDKYGYTF. The rearrangement joins TRBV4-1 to TRBJ1-2, with D possibly TRBD1 on 6 matching bases. The V gene lost 4 bases and the J gene lost 5 bases, with 17 bases spanning the gap. The CDR3 sequence is 15 residues long. Germline lookup yields CDR1 MGHRA and CDR2 YSYEKL.

This rearrangement joins TRBV6-6 to TRBJ1-1, with D unclear. Per the germline V gene, CDR1 is MNHNY and CDR2 is SVGAGI (reference sequence). Trimming shortened V by 2 bases and J by 1 base, and 11 bases separated the two germline ends. This CDR3 comprises 15 residues. The CDR3 region has the DNA TGTGCCAGCAGTTACCCCGCGGGCCAGAACACTGAAGCTTTCTTT. It yields the protein CASSYPAGQNTEAFF.

The V gene is TRBV5-6, the J gene TRBJ1-4; 8 bases fit TRBD1. This CDR3 comprises 15 residues. V lost 5 bases, J lost 3 bases, and 6 bases stayed unmatched. The germline V gene encodes CDR1 SGHDT and CDR2 YYEEEE. The CDR3 region has the DNA TGTGCCAGCAGTACCAGGACAGGGTCTAATGAAAAACTGTTTTTT. Translating gives CASSTRTGSNEKLFF.

This clone was recorded many times. The V call is TRBV19, the J call TRBJ1-2; 9 nucleotides match TRBD1. Germline CDR1 and CDR2: LNHDA and SQIVND (reference sequence). This CDR3 region has 15 residues. V lost 1 base to trimming and J lost 5 bases; unmatched junction nucleotides: 5. The CDR3 protein is CASSIAGQGGYGYTF. Here the CDR3 DNA reads TGTGCCAGTAGTATAGCGGGACAGGGCGGTTATGGCTACACCTTC. Combining the CDR3 with reference TRBV19 and TRBJ1-2 gives the whole variable domain DGGITQSPKYLFRKEGQNVTLSCEQNLNHDAMYWYRQDPGQGLRLIYYSQIVNDFQKGDIAEGYSVSREKKESFPLTVTSAQKNPTAFYLCASSIAGQGGYGYTFGSGTRLTVV.

The CDR3 spells CASSLASPTEAFF. In DNA form, the CDR3 reads TGTGCCAGCAGCTTAGCCTCCCCCACTGAAGCTTTCTTT. This chain uses TRBV11-2 with TRBJ1-1; D uncertain. Germline V gene sequence: CDR1 SGHAT, CDR2 FQNNGV. V gave up 1 base and J gave up 4 bases, with 7 bases separating them. This CDR3 has 13 amino acids.

The chain employs TRBV5-1 and TRBJ2-5; TRBD1 matches 10 bases. Per germline, CDR1 SGHRS and CDR2 YFSETQ. After removal of 0 bases from V and 5 bases from J, the junction contained 7 bases not matched to a gene. CDR3 length equals 16 residues. The CDR3 nucleotides are TGCGCCAGCAGCTTGGTGCTGACAGGGGGCTTGGAGACCCAGTACTTC. It codes for CASSLVLTGGLETQYF.

The CDR3 loop reads CASSQQGSTEAFF. CDR3 in DNA: TGTGCCAGCAGCCAACAGGGGAGCACTGAAGCTTTCTTT. The rearrangement uses TRBV14 and TRBJ1-1, with D possibly matching TRBD1 (6 bases). CDR3 length: 13 residues. V lost 2 bases to trimming and J lost 4 bases, with 8 bases between them. Germline V gene data show CDR1 as SGHDN and CDR2 as FVKESK.

The rearrangement joins TRBV7-2 to TRBJ2-3; 9 bases map to TRBD2. The germline gives CDR1 SGHTA, CDR2 FQGNSA. V lost 5 bases and J lost 2; bases outside the gene matches: 5. This CDR3 region has 15 residues. The CDR3 sequence: CASSRLAAHTDTQYF. In DNA form, the CDR3 reads TGTGCCAGCAGCCGACTAGCGGCCCACACAGATACGCAGTATTTT. Full variable domain (outside the CDR3, taken from reference TRBV7-2 and TRBJ2-3): GAGVSQSPSNKVTEKGKDVELRCDPISGHTALYWYRQSLGQGLEFLIYFQGNSAPDKSGLPSDRFSAERTGGSVSTLTIQRTQQEDSAVYLCASSRLAAHTDTQYFGPGTRLTVL.

The chain's CDR3 is CASSEPSGGYSTRETQYF. DNA of the CDR3: TGTGCCAGCAGTGAACCTAGCGGGGGATATAGCACACGGGAGACCCAGTACTTC. The chain is built from TRBV6-1 and TRBJ2-5, with 10 bases that match TRBD2. The CDR3 spans 18 residues. Unmatched junction bases numbered 14, after V lost 2 bases and J lost 5 bases. Germline V CDR1 and CDR2: MNHNS, SASEGT.

The chain combines TRBV27 with TRBJ2-2; D not certain. The CDR3 covers 16 residues. CDR1 MNHEY and CDR2 SMNVEV come from the germline V gene (reference sequence). Trimming left V 0 bases short and J 6 bases short, with 14 bases between. The CDR3 DNA follows: TGTGCCAGCAGTTTATCCCCTTTCCTCCGGGCCGGGGAGCTGTTTTTT. This codes for CASSLSPFLRAGELFF.

This clone showed up just once. The chain employs TRBV5-1 and TRBJ2-3; no firm D call. The germline V and J ends were trimmed by 2 bases and 4 bases, with 5 bases remaining between them. The germline V gene encodes CDR1 SGHRS and CDR2 YFSETQ. The CDR3 sequence is 12 residues long. In nucleotides, the CDR3 is TGCGCCAGCAGCTTAAGCTCAGATACGCAGTATTTT. Amino acid sequence: CASSLSSDTQYF. The full variable domain, completed using reference TRBV5-1 and TRBJ2-3, is KAGVTQTPRYLIKTRGQQVTLSCSPISGHRSVSWYQQTPGQGLQFLFEYFSETQRNKGNFPGRFSGRQFSNSRSEMNVSTLELGDSALYLCASSLSSDTQYFGPGTRLTVL.

This rearrangement joins TRBV4-3 to TRBJ1-5, with 8 bases fitting TRBD1. V was clipped by 0 bases and J by 3 bases; unmatched bases: 7. The germline CDR1 and CDR2 sequences are LGHNA and YSLEER. This CDR3 is built from 17 residues. The CDR3 DNA is TGCGCCAGCAGCCAAGATATTGCAGGGGGCTACAATCAGCCCCAGCATTTT. It is translated as CASSQDIAGGYNQPQHF.

Here the CDR3 reads CASSLALGAFF. CDR3 sequence (DNA): TGTGCCAGCAGCTTAGCCCTTGGAGCTTTCTTT. The V gene is TRBV7-2, the J gene TRBJ1-1; D is ambiguous. The V gene lost 0 bases and the J gene lost 10 bases, with 6 bases spanning the gap. Germline loops: CDR1 SGHTA, CDR2 FQGNSA. This CDR3 contains 11 residues.